Listed below are T cell receptor beta chains from one sample, sequenced in a study of shared clonotypes between healthy human individuals. Repertoires were generated with immunoSEQ multiplex PCR, while TCRdb's copy carries only in-frame clones and drops some. Of 760,000 or so clones in the sample, about 96% were seen once. The sequenced sample was naive CD8+ T cells sorted from blood. Receptors originate from a man aged 25 to 45 in good health. Both conserved end residues are part of each CDR3. Each record gives: J gene, V gene, D gene, CDR3 DNA, CDR3 protein. A D gene is named only where the DNA matches it firmly.

j_gene: TRBJ2-7
v_gene: TRBV2
d_gene: TRBD2
CDR3nt: TGTGCCAGCAGGGGGACTAGCGGGAGGGACGAGCAGTACTTC
CDR3aa: CASRGTSGRDEQYF

j_gene: TRBJ2-7
v_gene: TRBV5-1
d_gene: NA
CDR3nt: TGCGCCAGCAGCCCACGACAGGGAGGGGGCTACGAGCAGTACTTC
CDR3aa: CASSPRQGGGYEQYF

j_gene: TRBJ1-5
v_gene: TRBV6-5
d_gene: NA
CDR3nt: TGTGCCAGCAGTTACTCGACCAGGGCTCAGCCCCAGCATTTT
CDR3aa: CASSYSTRAQPQHF

j_gene: TRBJ2-3
v_gene: TRBV5-1
d_gene: NA
CDR3nt: TGCGCCAGCAGCTTGGAGGGCGCCATAACAGATACGCAGTATTTT
CDR3aa: CASSLEGAITDTQYF

j_gene: TRBJ2-1
v_gene: TRBV7-9
d_gene: TRBD2
CDR3nt: TGTGCCAGCAGCTCCGGGACTAACTCCTACAATGAGCAGTTCTTC
CDR3aa: CASSSGTNSYNEQFF

j_gene: TRBJ2-3
v_gene: TRBV4-1
d_gene: TRBD2
CDR3nt: TGCGCCAGCAGCCAAGTTATTTGGGCGGGAGACACAGATACGCAGTATTTT
CDR3aa: CASSQVIWAGDTDTQYF

j_gene: TRBJ2-7
v_gene: TRBV5-1
d_gene: NA
CDR3nt: TGCGCCAGCAGCGCTGGCCGGGGGGCGTCCTACGAGCAGTACTTC
CDR3aa: CASSAGRGASYEQYF

j_gene: TRBJ2-3
v_gene: TRBV5-5
d_gene: TRBD2
CDR3nt: TGTGCCAGCAGGGAAGTCGCTAGCGGGTTCACAGATACGCAGTATTTT
CDR3aa: CASREVASGFTDTQYF

j_gene: TRBJ1-1
v_gene: TRBV12-5
d_gene: NA
CDR3nt: TGTGCTAGTGGTTTCGATTGGGTGAACACTGAAGCTTTCTTT
CDR3aa: CASGFDWVNTEAFF

j_gene: TRBJ2-1
v_gene: TRBV27
d_gene: TRBD2
CDR3nt: TGTGCCAGCAGTTTAGGGACTAGCGGGGACAATGAGCAGTTCTTC
CDR3aa: CASSLGTSGDNEQFF

j_gene: TRBJ1-2
v_gene: TRBV4-3
d_gene: NA
CDR3nt: TGCGCCAGCAGCCAAGATTTGGCAGGTGGTAAGGGCTACACCTTC
CDR3aa: CASSQDLAGGKGYTF